The rows below give T cell receptor beta chains drawn from one sample of a study of regulatory T cells in long-lasting Graves disease. TCRdb itself ran the multiplex PCR reads through MiXCR, one entry per CDR3 protein. The sample carries about 310,000 distinct CDR3 sequences, roughly a fifth recorded once. The input for sequencing was peripheral blood mononuclear cells (PBMCs), taken when the disease was refractory, from a patient treated with antithyroid drugs. Receptors originate from a female donor with Graves disease. CDR3s include the opening cysteine and the closing phenylalanine or tryptophan. Rows may omit the clone size; those that give it use once, few, many or a size class.

j_call	clone_size	v_call	cdr3_aa
TRBJ2-7	many	TRBV11-2	CASSQRLQGYTYEQYF
TRBJ2-7	few	TRBV5-1	CASSLWQGEQYF
TRBJ1-5	many	TRBV28	CASSPGTQRDQPQHF
TRBJ1-6	.	TRBV7-8	CASSPLHSRGHSPLHF
TRBJ1-1	many	TRBV3-1	CASSQEQGGPNTEAFF
TRBJ1-6	many	TRBV18	CASSRQGGEDSPLHF
TRBJ1-1	many	TRBV3-1	CASSSLGTGSTEAFF
TRBJ1-5	many	TRBV2	CASRDRYSNQPQHF
TRBJ2-7	many	TRBV28	CASSLGTSGRTYEQYF
TRBJ1-2	.	TRBV29-1	CSVEDGTGTGGYGYTF
TRBJ2-4	.	TRBV12-3/TRBV12-4	CASRPSSSANIQYF
TRBJ2-2	few	TRBV28	CASSRGVGELFF
TRBJ1-1	many	TRBV6-1	CASSEVGPTEAFF
TRBJ1-2	many	TRBV11-2	CASSSYRDSALRGYTF
TRBJ2-5	once	TRBV10-3	CAISEGLAGGAETQYF
TRBJ1-4	many	TRBV6-1	CASSVTGMSYEKLFF
TRBJ2-3	few	TRBV28	CASTMTETGTDTQYF
TRBJ2-2	few	TRBV15	CATSGTGTSGGNTGELFF
TRBJ2-7	few	TRBV6-1	CASSDLPGQGTYEQYF
TRBJ1-4	many	TRBV7-2	CASRRQGDSEKLFF
TRBJ2-7	.	TRBV7-9	CASSRDRVSNYEQYF
TRBJ1-1	many	TRBV6-2/TRBV6-3	CASSALGGTEAFF
TRBJ2-5	.	TRBV4-1	CASSLFRGSQETQYF
TRBJ2-7	many	TRBV3-1	CASSQSGTGAEEQYF
TRBJ2-7	.	TRBV29-1	CSVEGLDEQYF
TRBJ2-2	.	TRBV6-5	CASSYSGTGPNTGELFF
TRBJ2-7	few	TRBV18	CASSPDPYEQYF
TRBJ1-2	many	TRBV7-2	CASSQDQPGTSNYGYTF
TRBJ2-7	few	TRBV4-1	CASSRSRGASWEQYF
TRBJ2-7	many	TRBV20-1	CSADGRSYEQYF
TRBJ2-7	many	TRBV7-2	CASSSYTGGGEQYF
TRBJ1-5	few	TRBV6-1	CASKDRVNQPQHF
TRBJ1-6	many	TRBV27	CASKGQGEYSPLHF
TRBJ2-2	few	TRBV9	CASSVAGDTGELFF
TRBJ2-1	few	TRBV30	CAWSVRRYNEQFF
TRBJ2-7	.	TRBV3-1	CASSQVSTGGANEQYF
TRBJ2-7	.	TRBV11-2	CASSLTEGYTYEQYF
TRBJ2-3	few	TRBV11-2	CASSSLAGAGTDTQYF
TRBJ2-7	few	TRBV27	CASSIDEGDEQYF